Listed here are 21 T cell receptor beta chains from one sample, sequenced in a study of blood T cell repertoires in COVID-19 (dated by TCRdb to 2018 to 2020). The protocol used for the library was the immunoSEQ multiplex PCR assay. Here the immuneACCESS table is served through TCRdb, limited to in-frame sequences with V and J called. Missing clones are a known gap in these copies; in checked studies unresolved V genes cover under half, and the rest lacks a known reason. The sample table records roughly 230,000 clones; around 85% of these occur just once. Clones ranked in the top ten supply 5% to 8% of the sample. Specimen: peripheral blood. The source of these receptors is a woman aged 55-70 years with active or convalescent COVID-19.

The chain combines TRBV9 with TRBJ2-5, with D perhaps matching TRBD2 (5 bases). Germline CDR1 reads SGDLS; CDR2 reads YYNGEE. V dropped 0 bases and J dropped 4 bases, with 7 bases sitting between them. CDR3 length equals 13 residues. The CDR3 is CASSVGAGETQYF. The DNA for the CDR3 is TGTGCCAGCAGCGTAGGGGCGGGAGAGACCCAGTACTTC.

The chain employs TRBV19 and TRBJ2-2, with a possible D match to TRBD1 (6 bases). The CDR3 consists of 14 residues. Germline V gene lookup returns CDR1 LNHDA and CDR2 SQIVND (reference sequence). Trimming shortened V by 4 bases and J by 7 bases, and 13 bases separated the two germline ends. CDR3 nucleotides: TGTGCCAGTAGTAGCACAGCCAGGGGCGGGGAGCTGTTTTTT. It yields the protein CASSSTARGGELFF. Full variable domain (rest looked up from reference TRBV19 and TRBJ2-2): DGGITQSPKYLFRKEGQNVTLSCEQNLNHDAMYWYRQDPGQGLRLIYYSQIVNDFQKGDIAEGYSVSREKKESFPLTVTSAQKNPTAFYLCASSSTARGGELFFGEGSRLTVL.

The chain joins TRBV6-1 to TRBJ1-1, with D possibly matching TRBD1 (5 bases). The CDR3 runs to 15 residues. The V end was cut by 1 base, the J end by 5 bases, with 14 bases between. The germline V gene has CDR1 MNHNS and CDR2 SASEGT. CDR3 bases: TGTGCCAGCAGTGAAGTTGGGGGGTATTGGACTGAAGCTTTCTTT. It translates to CASSEVGGYWTEAFF.

The V call is TRBV5-4, the J call TRBJ2-4; 7 bases map to TRBD2. The germline CDR1 and CDR2 sequences are SGHNT and YYREEE (reference sequence). With 2 bases clipped from V and 1 base from J, the junction kept 3 bases outside the gene matches. CDR3 length: 15 residues. CDR3 in DNA: TGTGCCAGCAGCTTTGCGGGAGTGGCCAAAAACATTCAGTACTTC. As protein: CASSFAGVAKNIQYF.

The rearrangement uses TRBV7-9 and TRBJ2-1; possible D gene TRBD2, 5 bases. V lost 6 bases to trimming and J lost 4 bases, with 19 bases between them. The CDR3 covers 16 residues. The germline V gene has CDR1 SEHNR and CDR2 FQNEAQ (reference sequence). The CDR3 region has the DNA TGTGCCAGCAGACCCTCCTTAGCGCGTGCTTACAATGAGCAGTTCTTC. Translating gives CASRPSLARAYNEQFF.

V and J are TRBV5-1 and TRBJ1-2, with 12 bases that match TRBD1. The CDR3 consists of 15 residues. Germline V gene lookup returns CDR1 SGHRS and CDR2 YFSETQ. J lost 2 bases, V lost 7 bases, and 6 bases had no gene match. The CDR3 coding sequence is TGCGCCAGCGCATTGGGGACAGGGGGCAACTATGGCTACACCTTC. This translates into CASALGTGGNYGYTF.

The J gene is TRBJ2-5, the V gene TRBV20-1; D unclear. CDR1 is DFQATT, CDR2 SNEGSKA, per germline (reference sequence). V was clipped by 3 bases and J by 2 bases, with 13 bases between them. The CDR3 totals 14 residues. In nucleotides, the CDR3 is TGCAGTGCTAGTGTCCAGGAACCTCAAGAGACCCAGTACTTC. It yields the protein CSASVQEPQETQYF.

This clone occurred many times. The chain carries TRBV10-3 and TRBJ1-2; D call uncertain. The germline gives CDR1 ENHRY, CDR2 SYGVKD. This CDR3 is 15 amino acids long. Deletions cut 3 bases from V and 2 bases from J, with 13 bases between. This chain's CDR3 is CAISDLEVGNYGYTF. The CDR3 DNA follows: TGTGCCATCAGTGACCTAGAAGTAGGCAACTATGGCTACACCTTC.

The V call is TRBV3-1 (or the pseudogene TRBV3-2), the J call TRBJ1-1; D is undetermined. Germline values: CDR1 LGHDT, CDR2 YNNKEL (reference sequence). The CDR3 contains 14 residues. Trimming cost V 3 bases and J 1 base, with 9 bases left between them. Here the CDR3 DNA reads TGTGCCAGCAGCCATGAGCGGCAGAACACTGAAGCTTTCTTT. Protein: CASSHERQNTEAFF.

The chain employs TRBV15 and TRBJ2-7, with TRBD2 as a possible D gene (6 bases). From germline, CDR1 is LNHNV and CDR2 YYDKDF (reference sequence). The length of the CDR3 is 16 residues. V shed 2 bases and J shed 6 bases, with 20 bases lying between them. CDR3 in amino acids: CATSRSVKRARTEQYV. The CDR3 DNA reads TGTGCCACCAGCAGATCCGTAAAGCGGGCACGCACCGAGCAGTACGTC.

CDR3: CASSADWGGASNTEAFF. For the CDR3, the DNA is TGTGCCAGCAGCGCCGATTGGGGGGGCGCCTCGAACACTGAAGCTTTCTTT. The chain carries TRBV9 and TRBJ1-1, with a possible D match to TRBD1 (6 bases). Looked up from germline, CDR1 is SGDLS and CDR2 is YYNGEE. CDR3 length: 17 amino acids. V was cut by 3 bases and J by 1 base, with 19 bases left in between.

The J gene is TRBJ2-3, the V gene TRBV7-3; 10 bases are shared with TRBD2. Germline loops: CDR1 SGHTA, CDR2 FQGTGA. The CDR3 contains 15 residues. The V gene end was trimmed by 2 bases and the J gene end by 9 bases; junction bases not matched to a gene: 8. This CDR3 is CASSLGLAGEKTQYF. The CDR3 coding sequence is TGTGCCAGCAGCTTAGGGCTAGCGGGAGAGAAAACGCAGTATTTT.

The V and J genes are TRBV19 and TRBJ2-3, with 10 positions matching TRBD2. The CDR3 spans 18 residues. CDR1 is LNHDA and CDR2 is SQIVND in the germline V gene (reference sequence). J gave up 3 bases and V 0 bases, and 9 bases lay outside the gene matches. CDR3 DNA: TGTGCCAGTAGTATAGATTCTAGCGGGAGTCTCGGAACAGATACGCAGTATTTT. This gives the protein CASSIDSSGSLGTDTQYF.

As concerns this clone: One end of the junction varies from germline; a read error may be responsible. CDR3 in DNA: TGTGCCAGCAGCCTAGACGGGGATTCGAGTGAAGCTTTCTTT. It yields the protein CASSLDGDSSEAFF. V gene TRBV11-2 combines with J gene TRBJ1-1; the D is unclear. CDR3 length equals 14 residues. Germline lookup yields CDR1 SGHAT and CDR2 FQNNGV.

This chain links TRBV4-2 with TRBJ2-2; 9 nucleotides agree with TRBD2. V dropped 0 bases and J dropped 6; count of bases not matched to a gene: 8. The length of the CDR3 is 17 residues. CDR1 and CDR2 from the germline V gene are LGHNA and YNFKEQ. The CDR3 coding sequence is TGTGCCAGCAGCCAAGAATTCGGGCGGGGGGGCCCCGGGGAGCTGTTTTTT. Translating gives CASSQEFGRGGPGELFF.

The chain carries TRBV18 and TRBJ2-5, with a tentative D call TRBD1 (5 bases). Germline lookup yields CDR1 KGHSH and CDR2 LQKENI. The CDR3 runs 15 residues. V lost 1 base and J 0 bases, leaving 9 bases between the germline ends. This chain's CDR3 is CASSPQPGYQETQYF. CDR3 in DNA: TGTGCCAGCTCACCACAGCCAGGGTACCAAGAGACCCAGTACTTC.

This chain uses TRBV2 with TRBJ1-5; TRBD1 is a possible D gene (5 bases). Germline V gene data show CDR1 as SNHLY and CDR2 as FYNNEI. Trimming pared 6 bases from V and 3 bases from J, leaving 12 bases between. This CDR3 comprises 14 residues. The CDR3 is CASSVDRNNQPQHF. The CDR3 DNA is TGTGCCAGCAGCGTTGACAGAAACAATCAGCCCCAGCATTTT.

The chain is built from TRBV11-2 and TRBJ2-7; D is unclear. The germline V and J ends were trimmed by 3 bases and 4 bases, with 19 bases remaining between them. The CDR3 totals 16 residues. The germline CDR1 and CDR2 sequences are SGHAT and FQNNGV. The CDR3 loop is CASSLRAGPISYEQYF. The CDR3 DNA follows: TGTGCCAGCAGCTTGAGAGCAGGCCCCATATCATACGAGCAGTACTTC.

The chain recombines TRBV30 with TRBJ1-1; 7 bases line up with TRBD1. From germline, CDR1 is GTSNPN and CDR2 SVGIG (reference sequence). The CDR3 has 12 amino acids. V gave up 5 bases and J gave up 4 bases; unmatched junction bases: 4. In DNA, the CDR3 is TGTGCCTGGGAGGGGGCGAGCACTGAAGCTTTCTTT. Amino acid sequence: CAWEGASTEAFF.

V gene TRBV27 combines with J gene TRBJ2-1; 8 nucleotides agree with TRBD2. Germline V CDR1 and CDR2: MNHEY, SMNVEV (reference sequence). V shed 2 bases, J shed 2 bases, and the junction held 2 bases outside the gene matches. The CDR3 is 15 amino acids. The CDR3, as DNA: TGTGCCAGCAGTTTAACGGGAGGGCCCTACAATGAGCAGTTCTTC. Its translation is CASSLTGGPYNEQFF.

The chain links TRBV11-2 to TRBJ2-2, with a tentative D call TRBD1 (6 bases). The V and J ends lost 5 bases and 5 bases respectively, with 21 bases between them. This CDR3 contains 17 residues. Germline loops: CDR1 SGHAT, CDR2 FQNNGV. This CDR3 reads CASSPEWAGVKTGELFF. CDR3 DNA sequence: TGTGCCAGCAGCCCGGAATGGGCAGGGGTTAAGACCGGGGAGCTGTTTTTT.